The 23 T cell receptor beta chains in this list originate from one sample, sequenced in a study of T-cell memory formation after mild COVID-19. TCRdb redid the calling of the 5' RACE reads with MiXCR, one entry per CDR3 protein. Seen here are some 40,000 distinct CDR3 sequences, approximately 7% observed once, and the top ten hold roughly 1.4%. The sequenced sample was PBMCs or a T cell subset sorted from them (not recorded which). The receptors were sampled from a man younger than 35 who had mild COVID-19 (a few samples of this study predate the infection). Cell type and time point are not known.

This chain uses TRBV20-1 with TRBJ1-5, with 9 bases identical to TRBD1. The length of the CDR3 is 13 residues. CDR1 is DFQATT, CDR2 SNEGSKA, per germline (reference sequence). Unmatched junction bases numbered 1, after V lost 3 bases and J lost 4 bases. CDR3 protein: CSARTGGNQPQHF. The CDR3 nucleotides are TGCAGTGCTAGGACAGGGGGTAATCAGCCCCAGCATTTT.

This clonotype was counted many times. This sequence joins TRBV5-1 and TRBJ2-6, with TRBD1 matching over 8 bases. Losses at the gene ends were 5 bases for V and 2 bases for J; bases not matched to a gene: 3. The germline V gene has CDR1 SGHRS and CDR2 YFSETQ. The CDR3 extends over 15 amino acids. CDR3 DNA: TGCGCCAGCAGATCGACAGGGGCTGGGGCCAACGTCCTGACTTTC. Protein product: CASRSTGAGANVLTF.

CDR3 nucleotide sequence: TGTGCCAGCAGCCAAATGACAGGGGGCAATTCACCCCTCCACTTT. It encodes CASSQMTGGNSPLHF. The J gene is TRBJ1-6, the V gene TRBV14; 10 nucleotides align to TRBD1. The germline V gene encodes CDR1 SGHDN and CDR2 FVKESK. V gave up 2 bases and J gave up 7 bases; unmatched junction bases: 2. The CDR3 loop spans 15 amino acids.

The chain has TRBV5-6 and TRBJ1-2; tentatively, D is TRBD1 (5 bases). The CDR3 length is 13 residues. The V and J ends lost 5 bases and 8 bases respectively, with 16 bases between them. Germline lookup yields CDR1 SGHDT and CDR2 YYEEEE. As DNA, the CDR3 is TGTGCCAGCAGTTTCGACAGCCAAGGAGGCTACACCTTC. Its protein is CASSFDSQGGYTF.

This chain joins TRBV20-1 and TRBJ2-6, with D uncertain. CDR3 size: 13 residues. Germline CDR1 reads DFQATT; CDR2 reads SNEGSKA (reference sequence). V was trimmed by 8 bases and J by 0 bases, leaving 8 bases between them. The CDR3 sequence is CSLPVSGANVLTF. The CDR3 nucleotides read TGCAGTCTCCCAGTCTCTGGGGCCAACGTCCTGACTTTC.

For the CDR3, the DNA is TGTGCCAGCTCACCACCGGGGACTTCGTACGAGCAGTACTTC. Protein: CASSPPGTSYEQYF. V is TRBV18 and J is TRBJ2-7; TRBD2 is a possible D gene (6 bases). The V end was cut by 0 bases, the J end by 4 bases, with 10 bases between. Per germline, CDR1 KGHSH and CDR2 LQKENI. CDR3 length equals 14 residues. Looking up the rest from reference TRBV18 and TRBJ2-7 gives the full variable domain: NAGVMQNPRHLVRRRGQEARLRCSPMKGHSHVYWYRQLPEEGLKFMVYLQKENIIDESGMPKERFSAEFPKEGPSILRIQQVVRGDSAAYFCASSPPGTSYEQYFGPGTRLTVT.

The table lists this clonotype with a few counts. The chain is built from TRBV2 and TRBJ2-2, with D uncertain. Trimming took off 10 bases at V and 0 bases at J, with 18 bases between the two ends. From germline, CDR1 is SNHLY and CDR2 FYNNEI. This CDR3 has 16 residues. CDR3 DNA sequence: TGTGCCACCTCACACAGCCCGACGCCGAACACCGGGGAGCTGTTTTTT. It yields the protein CATSHSPTPNTGELFF.

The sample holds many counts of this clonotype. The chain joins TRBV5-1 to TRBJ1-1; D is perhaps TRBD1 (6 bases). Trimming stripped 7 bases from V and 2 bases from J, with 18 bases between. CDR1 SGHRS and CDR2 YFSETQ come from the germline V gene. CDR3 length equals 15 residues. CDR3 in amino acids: CASRIRGAGNTEAFF. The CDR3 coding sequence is TGCGCCAGCCGAATCCGGGGGGCTGGAAACACTGAAGCTTTCTTT.

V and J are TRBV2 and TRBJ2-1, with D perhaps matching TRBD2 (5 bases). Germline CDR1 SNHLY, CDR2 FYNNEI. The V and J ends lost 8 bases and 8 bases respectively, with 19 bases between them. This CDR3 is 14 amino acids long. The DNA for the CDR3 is TGTGCCAGCGAGGCAAGTGGTCCGAGGGATGAGCAGTTCTTC. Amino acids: CASEASGPRDEQFF.

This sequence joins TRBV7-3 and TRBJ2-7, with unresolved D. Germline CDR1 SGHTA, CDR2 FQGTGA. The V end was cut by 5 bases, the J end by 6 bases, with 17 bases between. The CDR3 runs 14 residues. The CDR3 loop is CASSPNGAVGEQYV. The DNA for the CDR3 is TGTGCCAGCAGCCCGAACGGCGCGGTCGGCGAGCAGTACGTC.

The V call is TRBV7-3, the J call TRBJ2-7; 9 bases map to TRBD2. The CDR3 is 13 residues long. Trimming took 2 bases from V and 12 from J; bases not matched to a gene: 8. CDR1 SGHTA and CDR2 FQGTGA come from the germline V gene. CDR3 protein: CASSLSSGEHLYV. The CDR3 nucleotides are TGTGCCAGCAGCTTATCTAGCGGGGAGCATTTGTACGTC.

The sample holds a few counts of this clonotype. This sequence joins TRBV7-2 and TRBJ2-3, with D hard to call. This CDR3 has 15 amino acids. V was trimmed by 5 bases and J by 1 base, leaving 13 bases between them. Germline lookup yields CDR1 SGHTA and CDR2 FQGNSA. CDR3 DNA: TGTGCCAGCAGCCCGTCCCGCGGTCGCACAGATACGCAGTATTTT. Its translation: CASSPSRGRTDTQYF.

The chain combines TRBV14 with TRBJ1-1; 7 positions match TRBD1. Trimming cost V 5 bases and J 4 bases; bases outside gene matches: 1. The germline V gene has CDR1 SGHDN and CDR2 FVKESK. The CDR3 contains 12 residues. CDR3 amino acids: CASSKGATEAFF. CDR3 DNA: TGTGCCAGCAGCAAGGGGGCCACTGAAGCTTTCTTT.

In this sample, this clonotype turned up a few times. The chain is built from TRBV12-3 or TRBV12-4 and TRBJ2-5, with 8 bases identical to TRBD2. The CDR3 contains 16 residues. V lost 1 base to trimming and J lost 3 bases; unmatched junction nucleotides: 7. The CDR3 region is CASSLDEGAGEETQYF. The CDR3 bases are TGTGCCAGCAGTTTAGACGAAGGAGCGGGGGAAGAGACCCAGTACTTC.

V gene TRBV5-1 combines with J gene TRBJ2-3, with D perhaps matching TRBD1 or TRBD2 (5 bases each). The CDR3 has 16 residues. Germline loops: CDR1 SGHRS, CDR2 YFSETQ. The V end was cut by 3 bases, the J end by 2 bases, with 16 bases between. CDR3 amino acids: CASSSGRQGPTDTQYF. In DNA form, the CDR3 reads TGCGCCAGCAGCTCCGGACGGCAGGGACCCACAGATACGCAGTATTTT.

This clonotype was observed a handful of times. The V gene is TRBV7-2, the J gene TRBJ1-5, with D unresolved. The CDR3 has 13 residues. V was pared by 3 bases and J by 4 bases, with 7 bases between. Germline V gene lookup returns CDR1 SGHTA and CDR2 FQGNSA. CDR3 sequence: CASSFIWNQPQHF. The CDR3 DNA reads TGTGCCAGCAGCTTTATATGGAATCAGCCCCAGCATTTT.

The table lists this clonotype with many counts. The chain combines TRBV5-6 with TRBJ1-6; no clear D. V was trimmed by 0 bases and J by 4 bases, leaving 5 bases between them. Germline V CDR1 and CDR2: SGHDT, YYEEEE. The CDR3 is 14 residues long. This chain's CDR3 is CASSLADYNSPLHF. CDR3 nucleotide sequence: TGTGCCAGCAGCTTGGCTGATTATAATTCACCCCTCCACTTT.

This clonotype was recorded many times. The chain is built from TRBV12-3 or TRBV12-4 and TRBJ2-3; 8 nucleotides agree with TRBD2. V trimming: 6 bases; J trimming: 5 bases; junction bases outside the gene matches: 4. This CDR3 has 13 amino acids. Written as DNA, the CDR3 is TGTGCCAGCAGGGTCGGGGGGGGAGATACGCAGTATTTT. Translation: CASRVGGGDTQYF.

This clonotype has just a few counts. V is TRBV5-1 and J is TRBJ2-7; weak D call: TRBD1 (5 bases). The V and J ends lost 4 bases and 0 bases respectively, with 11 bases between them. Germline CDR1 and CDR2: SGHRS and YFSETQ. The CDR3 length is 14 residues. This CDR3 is CASSPQGTSYEQYF. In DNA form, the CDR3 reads TGCGCCAGCAGCCCCCAGGGAACCTCCTACGAGCAGTACTTC.

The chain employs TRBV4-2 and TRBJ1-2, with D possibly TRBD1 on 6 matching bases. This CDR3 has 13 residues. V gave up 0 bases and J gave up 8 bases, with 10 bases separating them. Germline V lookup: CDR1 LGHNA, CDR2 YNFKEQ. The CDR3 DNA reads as TGTGCCAGCAGCCAAGAATCGGGGGGCGGCTACACCTTC. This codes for CASSQESGGGYTF.

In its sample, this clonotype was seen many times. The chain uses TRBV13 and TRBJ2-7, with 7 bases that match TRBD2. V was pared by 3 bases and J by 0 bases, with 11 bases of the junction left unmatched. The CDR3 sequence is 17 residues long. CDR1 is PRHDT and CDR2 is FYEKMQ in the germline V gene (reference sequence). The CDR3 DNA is TGTGCCAGCAGCTTGTGGGGGGGGACGGCTAGCTCCTACGAGCAGTACTTC. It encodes CASSLWGGTASSYEQYF.

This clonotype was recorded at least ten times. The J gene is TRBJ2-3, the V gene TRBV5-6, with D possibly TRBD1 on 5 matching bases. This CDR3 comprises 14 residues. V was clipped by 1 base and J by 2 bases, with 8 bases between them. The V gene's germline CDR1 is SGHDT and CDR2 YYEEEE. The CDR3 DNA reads TGTGCCAGCAGCTTGAACAGGCACACAGATACGCAGTATTTT. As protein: CASSLNRHTDTQYF.

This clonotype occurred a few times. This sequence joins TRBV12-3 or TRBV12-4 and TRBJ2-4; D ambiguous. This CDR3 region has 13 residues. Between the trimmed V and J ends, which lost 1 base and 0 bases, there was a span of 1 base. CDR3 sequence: CASSLEAKNIQYF. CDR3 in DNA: TGTGCCAGCAGTTTAGAAGCCAAAAACATTCAGTACTTC.